This TCR beta chain was found in a study of T cell responses to AZD1222 COVID-19 vaccine. Study-level points and caveats: There were mostly white British donors and more females than males, and clonal diversity was possibly underestimated.

V gave up 2 bases and J gave up 3 bases, with 11 bases separating them. The CDR3 covers 14 residues. Germline lookup yields CDR1 SGHRS and CDR2 YFSETQ. TCRdb keeps only in-frame clones here, not all; method: immunoSEQ multiplex PCR. The table lists 160,000 or so clones, about 85% of them singletons. About this clone: Its antigen is unknown.

The gene calls are TRBV5-1 and TRBJ1-1; D is uncertain. The material sequenced was peripheral blood, taken after recovery from COVID-19. The receptor was derived from an adult who had recovered from COVID-19. The CDR3 nucleotides read TGCGCCAGCAGCTTACAGAATTTAGACACTGAAGCTTTCTTT. Its protein product is CASSLQNLDTEAFF.